The 2 T cell receptor beta chains listed next were all sequenced from one sample in a study of blood T cell repertoires in COVID-19. Some clones are missing from TCRdb's copy, which holds only in-frame ones; the method was immunoSEQ multiplex PCR. Seen here are hundreds of thousands of clones, under 90% observed once, and the top ten hold roughly 9.4%. Sequenced sample: peripheral blood. Receptor source: a woman aged 45 to 65 who had recovered from COVID-19.

This chain uses TRBV7-9 with TRBJ1-6; 7 nucleotides match TRBD1. This CDR3 is 14 amino acids long. Trimming removed 5 bases from V and 13 bases from J; junction bases left unmatched: 11. CDR1 is SEHNR and CDR2 is FQNEAQ in the germline V gene (reference sequence). Here the CDR3 DNA reads TGTGCCAGCAGCGACTACGACAGGGCCGGTCCCCTCCACTTT. Translating it yields CASSDYDRAGPLHF.

This clone was picked up one time. The V gene is TRBV5-8, the J gene TRBJ1-5, with D possibly being TRBD1 (5 bases). V gave up 3 bases and J gave up 7 bases, with 17 bases separating them. The CDR3 totals 15 residues. Germline V CDR1 and CDR2: SGHTS, YDEGEE. CDR3: CASSYRTPAGQPQHF. CDR3 nucleotides: TGTGCCAGCAGCTATCGGACACCAGCAGGGCAGCCCCAGCATTTT.